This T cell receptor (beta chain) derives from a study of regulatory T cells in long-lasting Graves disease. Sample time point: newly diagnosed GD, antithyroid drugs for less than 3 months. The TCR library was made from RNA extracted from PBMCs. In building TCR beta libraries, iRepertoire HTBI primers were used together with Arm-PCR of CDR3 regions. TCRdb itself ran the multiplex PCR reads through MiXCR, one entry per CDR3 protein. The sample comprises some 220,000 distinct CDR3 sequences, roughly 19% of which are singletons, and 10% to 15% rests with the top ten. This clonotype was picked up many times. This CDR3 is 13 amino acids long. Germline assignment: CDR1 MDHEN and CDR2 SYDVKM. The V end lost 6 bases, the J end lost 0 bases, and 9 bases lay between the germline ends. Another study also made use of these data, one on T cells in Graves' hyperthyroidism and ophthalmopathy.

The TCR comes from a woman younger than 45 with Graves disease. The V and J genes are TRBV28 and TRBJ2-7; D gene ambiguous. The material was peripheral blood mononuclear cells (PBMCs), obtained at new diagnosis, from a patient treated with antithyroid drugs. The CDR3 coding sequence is TGTGCCAGCAGCCGCTTAAGCTCCTACGAGCAGTACTTC. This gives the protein CASSRLSSYEQYF.